This T cell receptor beta chain was sequenced during a study of PD-1 blockade in classical Hodgkin lymphoma. Study-wide results and limits: Whereas CD4+ TCR diversity had risen significantly by C4D1, CD8+ TCR diversity had not. Complete responders had baseline diversity similar to newly diagnosed patients.

Here immunoSEQ multiplex PCR was the method, and the copy in TCRdb shows in-frame clones only, minus some. This table has about 24,000 clones, around 84% appearing once. Relapse after autologous stem cell transplantation occurred in every patient, and brentuximab vedotin exposure varied. The study purified CD4+ T cells from thawed PBMCs using magnetic negative selection. Complete response, partial response or progressive disease constituted the best responses recorded. Germline CDR1 reads SGHVS; CDR2 reads FQNEAQ. Trimming stripped 7 bases from V and 10 bases from J, with 16 bases between. This CDR3 comprises 12 residues. Points on this clone: Its antigen is unidentified.

The material was CD4+ T cells from blood, obtained at baseline. The source of this sequence is a human donor with classical Hodgkin lymphoma. The J gene is TRBJ1-1, the V gene TRBV7-8; the D gene is possibly TRBD1 (6 bases). The CDR3 is CASNFPGARAFF. CDR3 DNA sequence: TGTGCCAGCAACTTCCCGGGGGCTAGAGCTTTCTTT. Filled out from reference TRBV7-8 and TRBJ1-1, the complete variable domain reads GAGVSQSPRYKVAKRGQDVALRCDPISGHVSLFWYQQALGQGPEFLTYFQNEAQLDKSGLPSDRFFAERPEGSVSTLKIQRTQQEDSAVYLCASNFPGARAFFGQGTRLTVV.